This T cell receptor beta chain emerged from a study of blood T cell repertoires in COVID-19. Overall study context: For recovered donors of Cohort 3, there were two negative PCRs, clearance, or symptom resolution.

In the original workflow: Reference gene primers were amplified, and this amplification served to estimate nucleated cell counts. This table comes from immunoSEQ multiplex PCR, and its TCRdb copy is limited to in-frame clones, with some not included. From that table come the V and J calls and clone size; the DNA was used to work out D and trimming. The table shows around 300,000 clones, with around 89% occurring only once. V shed 2 bases and J 1 base; nucleotides not matched to a gene: 8. The CDR3 runs to 17 residues. Per the germline V gene, CDR1 is LNHDA and CDR2 is SQIVND (reference sequence). Living in roughly 25 US areas, the participants were between about 18 and 100 years of age.

The genes are TRBV19 and TRBJ2-3, with TRBD2 identical over 8 bases. Sequencing was performed on PBMCs or T cells enriched from blood (not recorded which). The receptor's source is a woman aged 60 to 75 in a cohort exposed to, infected with or recovered from COVID-19 (not recorded which). CDR3 protein: CASSIITSGTRTDTQYF. In nucleotides, the CDR3 is TGTGCCAGTAGTATAATAACTAGCGGAACACGCACAGATACGCAGTATTTT. Using reference TRBV19 and TRBJ2-3 for the parts outside the CDR3, the full variable domain is DGGITQSPKYLFRKEGQNVTLSCEQNLNHDAMYWYRQDPGQGLRLIYYSQIVNDFQKGDIAEGYSVSREKKESFPLTVTSAQKNPTAFYLCASSIITSGTRTDTQYFGPGTRLTVL.